This T cell receptor beta chain was sequenced for a study of blood T cells in healthy people across ages. Study results and limitations: Naive CD4+ cell counts and diversity both ran higher in long-lived than in aged donors. TCR beta diversity was tightly associated with the proportion of naive T cells.

With 4 bases clipped from V and 6 bases from J, the junction kept 6 bases outside the gene matches. Per the germline V gene, CDR1 is SGHTA and CDR2 is FQGNSA. CDR3 length: 15 amino acids. Then a second PCR, running roughly 7 to 11 cycles, was carried out with a sample-barcoded 5' primer and a J-beta primer mix. Every sample gave at least 3 million paired-end reads containing CDR3. TCRdb ran MiXCR on the 5' RACE reads and lists one entry per CDR3 protein. The data hold fewer than 800,000 distinct CDR3 sequences, with about 25% observed a single time. For this clonotype: Its cognate antigen is unknown.

This same sample was also part of a study on T cells of mothers and their children.

The receptor was derived from a boy between 10 and 17 years old in good health. The sample taken for sequencing was blood. V and J are TRBV7-2 and TRBJ2-1, with 10 bases aligning to TRBD2. CDR3 region: CASSYSGRATNEQFF. The CDR3 DNA sequence: TGTGCCAGCAGCTACAGCGGGAGGGCCACCAATGAGCAGTTCTTC. The full variable domain, its missing parts supplied by reference TRBV7-2 and TRBJ2-1, is GAGVSQSPSNKVTEKGKDVELRCDPISGHTALYWYRQSLGQGLEFLIYFQGNSAPDKSGLPSDRFSAERTGGSVSTLTIQRTQQEDSAVYLCASSYSGRATNEQFFGPGTRLTVL.